This T cell receptor (beta chain) originates from a study of blood T cell repertoires in COVID-19. J gave up 8 bases and V 2 bases, and 0 bases lay outside the gene matches. The CDR3 extends over 13 amino acids. Germline CDR1 and CDR2: LNHNV and YYDKDF (reference sequence). Method: immunoSEQ multiplex PCR; TCRdb's copy keeps in-frame clones and lacks some. Counted here are tens of thousands of clones, about three quarters occurring once; the ten biggest clones make up roughly a fifth. The sequenced sample was peripheral blood. The sequence was collected from a human donor with active or convalescent COVID-19. The donor label of this sample is uncertain. V gene TRBV15 combines with J gene TRBJ1-6, with TRBD1 identical over 7 bases. The CDR3 DNA follows: TGTGCCACCAGCAGACAGGGGGATTCACCCCTCCACTTT. Residues: CATSRQGDSPLHF.